This section outlines one T cell receptor beta chain sequence together with its context. The antigen remains undetermined. Specified treatment: roughly nine-day PBMC culture with coronavirus spike peptide pools or control peptides (ViraFEST assay). The data were taken from a study of vaccination and CD4 T cells after COVID-19. Across the study: Overlapping SARS-CoV-2, HCoV-NL63, HCoV-OC43 and HCoV-229E spike peptides stimulated the cells. Study-level findings and limits: For convalescent patients, a median 86.3% of reactive clones surfaced exclusively after vaccination.

The Oncomine TCR Beta short-read assay generated sequence data from the DNA of cultured CD4+ T cells. TCRdb reprocessed the PCR reads via MiXCR and lists one record per CDR3 protein. The repertoire holds 12,000 or so distinct CDR3 sequences, with approximately 54% as singletons. Deletions cut 4 bases from V and 2 bases from J, with 12 bases between. The CDR3 is 14 residues long. Per the germline V gene, CDR1 is GTSNPN and CDR2 is SVGIG (reference sequence). This chain connects TRBV30 to TRBJ1-5; D gene uncertain. The TCR originated in a human donor with COVID-19. The sequencing used cultured CD4+ T cells from blood, collected after SARS-CoV-2 vaccination. The CDR3 nucleotides read TGTGCCTGGATGAGCGGGTCTGGCAATCAGCCCCAGCATTTT. Protein product: CAWMSGSGNQPQHF.